Sequencing of this T cell receptor (beta chain) was carried out in a study of T cell changes during pregnancy in multiple sclerosis (dated by TCRdb to about 2019). Regarding the study in general: In women with multiple sclerosis, the researchers looked at how the T cell repertoire shifted as pregnancy progressed.

Remarks on this clone: No antigen is known for it. No base qualities exist here, and no much larger clone lies one base off it.

For CDR1 and CDR2, the germline V gene lists SGHNT and YENEEA. Trimming removed 1 base from V and 4 bases from J, leaving 5 bases between the germline ends. The CDR3 has 13 amino acids, counting the end cysteine and phenylalanine. The only DNA kept is the CDR3, 39 bases in frame from the first base. Library preparation was by the immunoSEQ multiplex PCR assay. As stored in TCRdb, this immuneACCESS dataset retains in-frame rearrangements with V and J assigned. A fraction of the clones does not appear; measured against another copy, unresolved V genes explain less than half of the discrepancy, and the remainder lacks a known reason. Recorded for this sample are some 60,000 clones; 90% of them occurred a single time. 3.3% of the sample lies in the top ten.

The specimen was peripheral blood, collected in the first trimester of pregnancy. Recombination linked TRBV11-3 to TRBJ1-5; no D gene call is confident. The receptor comes from a female donor in good health, enrolled as a control in a pregnancy study. The nucleotides read TGTGCCAGCAGCTTAGCCAGTAATCAGCCCCAGCATTTT. This translates into CASSLASNQPQHF.